This T cell receptor (beta chain) was identified during a study of PD-1 blockade in classical Hodgkin lymphoma. Time point reported: cycle 4 day 1 (C4D1), after 5 to 7 weeks of nivolumab. Exposure to brentuximab vedotin varied, and each patient had relapsed following autologous stem cell transplantation. The CDR3 consists of 16 residues. Germline CDR1 reads SGHVS; CDR2 reads FNYEAQ. V lost 1 base to trimming and J lost 1 base, with 13 bases between them. Repertoires were generated with immunoSEQ multiplex PCR, while TCRdb's copy carries only in-frame clones and drops some. The table lists roughly 100,000 clones, approximately 78% of them singletons.

The input for sequencing was peripheral blood mononuclear cells (PBMCs), taken before the fourth cycle of nivolumab. This chain uses TRBV7-6 with TRBJ1-1, with D perhaps TRBD1 (5 bases). This sequence was found in a human donor with classical Hodgkin lymphoma. CDR3 in DNA: TGTGCCAGCAGCTTAGGCCCACTAACAGGGAACACTGAAGCTTTCTTT. Its translation is CASSLGPLTGNTEAFF.